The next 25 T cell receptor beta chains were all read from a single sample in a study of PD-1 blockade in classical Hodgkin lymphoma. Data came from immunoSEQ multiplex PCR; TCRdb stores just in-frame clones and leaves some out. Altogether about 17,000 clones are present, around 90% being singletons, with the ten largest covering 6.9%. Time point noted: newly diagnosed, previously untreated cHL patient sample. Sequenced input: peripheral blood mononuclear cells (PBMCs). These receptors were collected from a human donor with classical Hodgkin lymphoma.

The CDR3 DNA reads as TGCGCCAGCAGTGAGACCTGGACTAGCGATGAGCAGTTCTTC. Its translation: CASSETWTSDEQFF. V usage is TRBV10-2 and J usage is TRBJ2-1, with TRBD2 identical over 9 bases. Unmatched junction bases numbered 4, after V lost 2 bases and J lost 8 bases. The CDR3 runs to 14 residues. Germline-derived CDR1 and CDR2 are WSHSY and SAAADI.

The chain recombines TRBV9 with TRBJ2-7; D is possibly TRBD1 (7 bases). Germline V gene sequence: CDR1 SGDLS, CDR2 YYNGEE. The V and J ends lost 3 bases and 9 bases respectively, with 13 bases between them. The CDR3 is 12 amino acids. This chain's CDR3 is CASSAPGGRQYF. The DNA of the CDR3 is TGTGCCAGCAGCGCCCCAGGGGGGAGGCAGTACTTC.

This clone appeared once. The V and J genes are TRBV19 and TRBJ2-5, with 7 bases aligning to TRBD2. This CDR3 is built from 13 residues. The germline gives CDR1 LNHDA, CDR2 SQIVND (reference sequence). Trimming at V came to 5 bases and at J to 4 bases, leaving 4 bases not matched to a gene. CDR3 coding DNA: TGTGCCAGTAGTCTAGGGAGGGCAGAGACCCAGTACTTC. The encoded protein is CASSLGRAETQYF.

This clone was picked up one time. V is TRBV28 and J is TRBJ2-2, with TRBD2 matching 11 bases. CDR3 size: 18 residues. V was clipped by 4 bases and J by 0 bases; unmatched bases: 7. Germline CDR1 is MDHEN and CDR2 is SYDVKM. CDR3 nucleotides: TGTGCCAGCAGTTACCCGGGACTAGCGGACGCGAACACCGGGGAGCTGTTTTTT. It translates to CASSYPGLADANTGELFF.

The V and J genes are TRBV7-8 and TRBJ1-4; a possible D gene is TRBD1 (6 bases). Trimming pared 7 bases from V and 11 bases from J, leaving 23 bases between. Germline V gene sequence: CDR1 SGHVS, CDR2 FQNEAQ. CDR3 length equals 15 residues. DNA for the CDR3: TGTGCCAGCATCCTAGGGGGGGCAACTTTAGGCAAACTGTTTTTT. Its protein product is CASILGGATLGKLFF.

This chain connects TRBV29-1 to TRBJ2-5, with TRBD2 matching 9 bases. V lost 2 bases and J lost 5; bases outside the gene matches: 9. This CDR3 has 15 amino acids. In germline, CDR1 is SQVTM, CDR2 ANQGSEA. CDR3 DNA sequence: TGCAGCGTTGAAAGGAGCGGGAGGACCCGTGAGACCCAGTACTTC. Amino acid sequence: CSVERSGRTRETQYF.

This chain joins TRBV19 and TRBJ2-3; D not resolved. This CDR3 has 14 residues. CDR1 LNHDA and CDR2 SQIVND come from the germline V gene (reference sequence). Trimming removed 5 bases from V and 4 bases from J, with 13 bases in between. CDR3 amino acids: CASSRIGLADTQYF. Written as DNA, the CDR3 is TGTGCCAGTAGTCGAATAGGCTTGGCAGATACGCAGTATTTT.

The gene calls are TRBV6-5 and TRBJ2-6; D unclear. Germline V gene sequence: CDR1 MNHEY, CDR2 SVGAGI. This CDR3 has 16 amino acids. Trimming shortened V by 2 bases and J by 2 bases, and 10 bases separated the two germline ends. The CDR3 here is CASSYGLGTGANVLTF. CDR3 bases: TGTGCCAGCAGTTACGGGCTTGGGACTGGGGCCAACGTCCTGACTTTC.

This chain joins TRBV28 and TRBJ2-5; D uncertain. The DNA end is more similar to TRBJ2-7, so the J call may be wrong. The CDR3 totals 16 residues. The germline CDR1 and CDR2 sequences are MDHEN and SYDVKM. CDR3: CASSNTPWVQISEQYF. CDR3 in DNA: TGTGCCAGCAGTAACACGCCTTGGGTCCAAATAAGCGAGCAGTACTTC.

The CDR3 spells CASSQERGTPHTDTQYF. The CDR3 region has the DNA TGCGCCAGCAGCCAAGAAAGGGGGACCCCACACACAGATACGCAGTATTTT. The chain recombines TRBV4-1 with TRBJ2-3; D is perhaps TRBD1 (6 bases). CDR3 size: 17 residues. With 0 bases removed from V and 2 bases from J, the gap between germline ends came to 15 bases. The germline CDR1 and CDR2 sequences are MGHRA and YSYEKL.

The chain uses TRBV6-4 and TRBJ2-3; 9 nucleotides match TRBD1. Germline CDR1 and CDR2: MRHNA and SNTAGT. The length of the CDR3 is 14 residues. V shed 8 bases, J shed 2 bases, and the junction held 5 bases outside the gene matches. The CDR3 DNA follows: TGTGCCAGCCGGGGACAGGGAGACACAGATACGCAGTATTTT. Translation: CASRGQGDTDTQYF.

The CDR3 reads CASSASGPTYNEQFF. In nucleotides, the CDR3 is TGTGCCAGCAGCGCTAGCGGGCCGACCTACAATGAGCAGTTCTTC. J is TRBJ2-1 and V is TRBV9; 8 positions match TRBD2. V lost 3 bases and J lost 2; bases outside the gene matches: 4. The CDR3 totals 15 residues. Germline CDR1 reads SGDLS; CDR2 reads YYNGEE.

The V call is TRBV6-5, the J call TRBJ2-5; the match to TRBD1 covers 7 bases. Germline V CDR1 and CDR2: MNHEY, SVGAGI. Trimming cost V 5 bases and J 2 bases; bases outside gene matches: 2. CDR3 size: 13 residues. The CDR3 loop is CASSQGQQETQYF. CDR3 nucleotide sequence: TGTGCCAGCAGTCAGGGACAGCAAGAGACCCAGTACTTC.

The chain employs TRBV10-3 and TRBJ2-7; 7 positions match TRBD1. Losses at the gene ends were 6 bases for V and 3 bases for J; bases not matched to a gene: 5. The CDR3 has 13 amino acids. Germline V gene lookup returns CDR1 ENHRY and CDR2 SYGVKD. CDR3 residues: CAIRPPGGYEQYF. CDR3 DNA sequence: TGTGCCATCAGGCCCCCAGGGGGCTACGAGCAGTACTTC.

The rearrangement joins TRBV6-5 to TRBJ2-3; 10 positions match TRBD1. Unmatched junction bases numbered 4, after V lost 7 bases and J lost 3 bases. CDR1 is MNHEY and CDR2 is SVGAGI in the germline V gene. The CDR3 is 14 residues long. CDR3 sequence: CASMDRGRTDTQYF. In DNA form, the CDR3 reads TGTGCCAGCATGGACAGGGGGAGGACAGATACGCAGTATTTT.

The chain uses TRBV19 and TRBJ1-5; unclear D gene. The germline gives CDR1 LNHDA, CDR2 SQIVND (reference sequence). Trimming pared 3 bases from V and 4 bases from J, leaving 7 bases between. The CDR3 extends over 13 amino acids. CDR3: CASSISQNQPQHF. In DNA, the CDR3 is TGTGCCAGTAGTATCTCACAGAATCAGCCCCAGCATTTT.

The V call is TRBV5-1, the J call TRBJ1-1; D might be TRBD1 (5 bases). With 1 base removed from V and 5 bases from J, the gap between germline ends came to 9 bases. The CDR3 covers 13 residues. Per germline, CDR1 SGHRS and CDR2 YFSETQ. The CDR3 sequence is CASSLWAGTEAFF. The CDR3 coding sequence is TGCGCCAGCAGCTTGTGGGCAGGGACTGAAGCTTTCTTT.

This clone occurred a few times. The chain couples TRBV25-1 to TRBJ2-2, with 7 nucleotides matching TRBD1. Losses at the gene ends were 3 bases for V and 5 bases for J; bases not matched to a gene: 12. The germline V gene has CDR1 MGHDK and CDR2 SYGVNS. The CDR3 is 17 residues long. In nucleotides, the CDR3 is TGTGCCAGCAGTGACCGACCCCACCTGACAGGGACCGGGGAGCTGTTTTTT. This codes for CASSDRPHLTGTGELFF. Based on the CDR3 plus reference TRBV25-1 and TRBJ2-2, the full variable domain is EADIYQTPRYLVIGTGKKITLECSQTMGHDKMYWYQQDPGMELHLIHYSYGVNSTEKGDLSSESTVSRIRTEHFPLTLESARPSHTSQYLCASSDRPHLTGTGELFFGEGSRLTVL.

This chain's CDR3 is CASSLFAHRGPSNQPQHF. The CDR3 DNA is TGTGCCAGCAGTTTATTCGCCCATAGGGGTCCAAGCAATCAGCCCCAGCATTTT. The chain couples TRBV28 to TRBJ1-5; TRBD1 is a possible D gene (5 bases). The CDR3 sequence is 18 residues long. Deletions cut 1 base from V and 1 base from J, with 17 bases between. Germline CDR1 MDHEN, CDR2 SYDVKM.

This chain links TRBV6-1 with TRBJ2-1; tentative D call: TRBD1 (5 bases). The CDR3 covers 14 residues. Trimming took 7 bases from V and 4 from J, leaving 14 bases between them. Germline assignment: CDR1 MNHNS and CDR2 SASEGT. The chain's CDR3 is CASTRQSSYNEQFF. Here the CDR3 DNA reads TGTGCCAGCACCCGACAGAGTTCATACAATGAGCAGTTCTTC.

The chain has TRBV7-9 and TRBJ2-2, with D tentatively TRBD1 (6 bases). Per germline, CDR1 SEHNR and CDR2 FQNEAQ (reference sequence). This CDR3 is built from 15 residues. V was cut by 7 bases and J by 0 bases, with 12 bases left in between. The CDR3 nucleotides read TGTGCCAGCAATTGGGACAAGTCGAACACCGGGGAGCTGTTTTTT. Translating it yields CASNWDKSNTGELFF. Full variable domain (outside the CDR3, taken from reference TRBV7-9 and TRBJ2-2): DTGVSQNPRHKITKRGQNVTFRCDPISEHNRLYWYRQTLGQGPEFLTYFQNEAQLEKSRLLSDRFSAERPKGSFSTLEIQRTEQGDSAMYLCASNWDKSNTGELFFGEGSRLTVL.

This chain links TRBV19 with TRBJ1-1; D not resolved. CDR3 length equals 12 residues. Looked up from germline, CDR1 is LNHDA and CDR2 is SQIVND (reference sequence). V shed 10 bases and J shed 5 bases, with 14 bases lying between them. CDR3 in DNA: TGTGCCACCACGAACGTTGGGACTGAAGCTTTCTTT. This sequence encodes CATTNVGTEAFF.

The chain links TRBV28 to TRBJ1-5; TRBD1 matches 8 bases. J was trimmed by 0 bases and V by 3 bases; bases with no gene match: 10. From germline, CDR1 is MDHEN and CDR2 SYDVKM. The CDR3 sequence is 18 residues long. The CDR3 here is CASSFGAGGAVSNQPQHF. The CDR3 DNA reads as TGTGCCAGCAGTTTCGGCGCAGGGGGCGCGGTTAGCAATCAGCCCCAGCATTTT.

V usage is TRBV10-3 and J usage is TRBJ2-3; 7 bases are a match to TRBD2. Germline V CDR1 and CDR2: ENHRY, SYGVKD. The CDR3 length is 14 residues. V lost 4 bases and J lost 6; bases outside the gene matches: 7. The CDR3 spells CAISVSGRADTQYF. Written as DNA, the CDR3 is TGTGCCATCAGTGTGTCGGGGAGGGCGGATACGCAGTATTTT.

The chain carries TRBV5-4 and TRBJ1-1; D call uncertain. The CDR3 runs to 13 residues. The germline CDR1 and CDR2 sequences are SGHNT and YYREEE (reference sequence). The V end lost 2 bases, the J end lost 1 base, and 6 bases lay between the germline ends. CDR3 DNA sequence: TGTGCCAGCAGCTTTCGGGGGAACACTGAAGCTTTCTTT. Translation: CASSFRGNTEAFF.